Shown below are 10 T cell receptor beta chains from a single sample sequenced in a study of cytotoxic CD8 clonotypes in ibrutinib-treated CLL. Profiling relied on immunoSEQ multiplex PCR, and the TCRdb table lists in-frame clones only, not all of them. This sample has tens of thousands of clones, with around 68% found just once. The sample consisted of PBMCs, taken after 12 months of ibrutinib treatment. The receptor set was obtained from a human donor with chronic lymphocytic leukemia.

This chain connects TRBV4-1 to TRBJ2-3; D may be TRBD2 (6 bases). Trimming cost V 4 bases and J 5 bases, with 19 bases left between them. This CDR3 has 16 residues. From germline, CDR1 is MGHRA and CDR2 YSYEKL. CDR3 nucleotide sequence: TGCGCCAGCAGCCCACCGGGTGGAGGGCTGGGAGATACGCAGTATTTT. It yields the protein CASSPPGGGLGDTQYF.

The gene calls are TRBV7-9 and TRBJ1-2; 10 nucleotides line up with TRBD1. This CDR3 is built from 14 residues. Germline CDR1 and CDR2: SEHNR and FQNEAQ (reference sequence). J was trimmed by 4 bases and V by 3 bases; bases with no gene match: 2. In nucleotides, the CDR3 is TGTGCCAGCAGCTTGGGACAGGGGTTCTATGGCTACACCTTC. Amino acid sequence: CASSLGQGFYGYTF.

The chain uses TRBV29-1 and TRBJ1-1; TRBD1 agrees at 9 bases. This CDR3 contains 14 residues. J lost 4 bases, V lost 7 bases, and 10 bases had no gene match. CDR1 and CDR2 from the germline V gene are SQVTM and ANQGSEA. The CDR3 loop reads CSASQGADFTEAFF. The DNA for the CDR3 is TGCAGCGCTTCACAGGGGGCTGATTTCACTGAAGCTTTCTTT.

This clone has just one count. This chain joins TRBV9 and TRBJ2-5; D assignment may be TRBD1 or TRBD2 (5 bases each). The V and J ends lost 0 bases and 4 bases respectively, with 10 bases between them. CDR1 SGDLS and CDR2 YYNGEE come from the germline V gene. The CDR3 extends over 14 amino acids. CDR3 loop: CASSVAGTRETQYF. DNA of the CDR3: TGTGCCAGCAGCGTAGCGGGGACGAGAGAGACCCAGTACTTC.

The chain joins TRBV6-4 to TRBJ2-2; D is unclear. There are 13 residues in the CDR3. CDR1 MRHNA and CDR2 SNTAGT come from the germline V gene. The V end was cut by 6 bases, the J end by 1 base, with 6 bases between. The CDR3 sequence: CASSDGNTGELFF. CDR3 sequence (DNA): TGTGCCAGCAGCGACGGGAACACCGGGGAGCTGTTTTTT.

The gene calls are TRBV5-1 and TRBJ2-7; D remains unclear. Trimming cost V 0 bases and J 2 bases, with 12 bases left between them. This CDR3 has 15 amino acids. Germline lookup yields CDR1 SGHRS and CDR2 YFSETQ. DNA for the CDR3: TGCGCCAGCAGCTTGGATGGGCGGATAACCTACGAGCAGTACTTC. Translation: CASSLDGRITYEQYF.

V and J are TRBV19 and TRBJ2-1, with D possibly TRBD1 on 8 matching bases. The germline gives CDR1 LNHDA, CDR2 SQIVND (reference sequence). Trimming cost V 3 bases and J 10 bases, with 16 bases left between them. The CDR3 is made up of 14 amino acids. The CDR3 loop reads CASSILQGGPEQFF. CDR3 DNA sequence: TGTGCCAGTAGTATTCTACAGGGGGGGCCGGAGCAGTTCTTC. Full variable domain (remainder filled in from reference TRBV19 and TRBJ2-1): DGGITQSPKYLFRKEGQNVTLSCEQNLNHDAMYWYRQDPGQGLRLIYYSQIVNDFQKGDIAEGYSVSREKKESFPLTVTSAQKNPTAFYLCASSILQGGPEQFFGPGTRLTVL.

The rearrangement uses TRBV11-2 and TRBJ2-3; 7 positions agree with TRBD2. Germline values: CDR1 SGHAT, CDR2 FQNNGV. CDR3 length: 18 amino acids. After removal of 1 base from V and 0 bases from J, the junction contained 10 bases not matched to a gene. CDR3 sequence reads: CASSLVPGLLGSTDTQYF. The CDR3 DNA follows: TGTGCCAGCAGCTTAGTCCCGGGACTACTGGGTAGCACAGATACGCAGTATTTT.

The chain is built from TRBV5-6 and TRBJ1-6; D is perhaps TRBD1 (5 bases). Trimming took 4 bases from V and 8 from J, leaving 19 bases between them. This CDR3 is built from 16 residues. CDR1 is SGHDT, CDR2 YYEEEE, per germline. The CDR3 sequence: CASSRDREMVDSPLHF. In nucleotides, the CDR3 is TGTGCCAGCAGCAGGGACCGAGAGATGGTTGATTCACCCCTCCACTTT.

This clone appeared a few times. This chain joins TRBV7-3 and TRBJ1-6; the D is unclear. The CDR3 contains 14 residues. Germline CDR1 reads SGHTA; CDR2 reads FQGTGA. V shed 1 base and J shed 6 bases, with 7 bases lying between them. The CDR3: CASSLNNRNSPLHF. CDR3 nucleotides: TGTGCCAGCAGCTTAAACAACCGTAATTCACCCCTCCACTTT.